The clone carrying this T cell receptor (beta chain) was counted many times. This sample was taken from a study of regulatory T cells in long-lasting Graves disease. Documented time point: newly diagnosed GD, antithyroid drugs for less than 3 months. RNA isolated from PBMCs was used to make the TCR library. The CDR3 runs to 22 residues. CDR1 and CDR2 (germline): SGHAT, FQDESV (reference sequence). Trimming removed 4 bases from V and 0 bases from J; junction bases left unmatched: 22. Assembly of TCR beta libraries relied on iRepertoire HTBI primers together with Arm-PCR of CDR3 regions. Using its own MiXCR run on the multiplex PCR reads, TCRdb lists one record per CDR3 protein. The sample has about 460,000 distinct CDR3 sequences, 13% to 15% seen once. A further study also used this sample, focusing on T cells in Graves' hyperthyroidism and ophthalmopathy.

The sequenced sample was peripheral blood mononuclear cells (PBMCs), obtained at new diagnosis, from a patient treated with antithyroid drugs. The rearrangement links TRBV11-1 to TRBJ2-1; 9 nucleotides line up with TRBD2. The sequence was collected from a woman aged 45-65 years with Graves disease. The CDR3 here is CASSWTFESAGGPGGSYNEQFF. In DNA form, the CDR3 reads TGTGCCAGCAGCTGGACCTTCGAATCAGCGGGAGGCCCCGGGGGCTCCTACAATGAGCAGTTCTTC.